A single sample is the source of the 15 T cell receptor beta chains below, sequenced in a study of cytomegalovirus exposure and HLA in healthy donors. Libraries were prepared by immunoSEQ multiplex PCR; TCRdb keeps only in-frame clonotypes and omits some of them. The table shows about 360,000 clones, with just over 85% occurring only once. The sample taken for sequencing was PBMCs. Source of these receptors: a woman aged 18-35 years in good health and CMV-seronegative.

This sequence joins TRBV5-1 and TRBJ1-4; unclear D gene. CDR3 size: 13 residues. V gave up 4 bases and J gave up 3 bases, with 7 bases separating them. Germline assignment: CDR1 SGHRS and CDR2 YFSETQ. As DNA, the CDR3 is TGCGCCAGCAGCAGGAGAGCTAATGAAAAACTGTTTTTT. Its protein product is CASSRRANEKLFF.

V gene TRBV7-2 combines with J gene TRBJ2-7; a possible D gene is TRBD1 (6 bases). The germline V gene has CDR1 SGHTA and CDR2 FQGNSA. Trimming took 4 bases from V and 4 from J, leaving 8 bases between them. CDR3 size: 12 residues. The DNA for the CDR3 is TGTGCCAGCAGCTGGCAGGGGTACGAGCAGTACTTC. Its protein product is CASSWQGYEQYF.

This chain joins TRBV7-2 and TRBJ2-3, with 13 nucleotides matching TRBD2. The CDR3 contains 18 residues. The germline V gene has CDR1 SGHTA and CDR2 FQGNSA. V lost 3 bases, J lost 5 bases, and 11 bases stayed unmatched. The CDR3 DNA sequence: TGTGCCAGCAGCTTTCGTAGGACTAGCGGGAGTTGGGGAGATACGCAGTATTTT. It encodes CASSFRRTSGSWGDTQYF.

The rearrangement joins TRBV30 to TRBJ1-2, with D unresolved. The CDR3 contains 14 residues. Trimming removed 0 bases at V and 2 bases at J, with 10 bases between. Germline CDR1 and CDR2: GTSNPN and SVGIG (reference sequence). CDR3 in DNA: TGTGCCTGGAGTGTACGTGGCAGGAACTATGGCTACACCTTC. Its protein is CAWSVRGRNYGYTF.

V gene TRBV6-6 combines with J gene TRBJ1-2; D not certain. V lost 7 bases and J lost 0, with 9 bases in between. In germline, CDR1 is MNHNY, CDR2 SVGAGI (reference sequence). This CDR3 comprises 13 residues. The CDR3: CASTDTPNYGYTF. The CDR3 DNA is TGTGCCAGCACCGATACACCTAACTATGGCTACACCTTC.

The chain recombines TRBV5-1 with TRBJ2-2; TRBD2 agrees at 8 bases. CDR1 is SGHRS, CDR2 YFSETQ, per germline. CDR3 size: 16 residues. The V gene end was trimmed by 1 base and the J gene end by 3 bases; junction bases not matched to a gene: 5. CDR3 coding DNA: TGCGCCAGCAGCTTGCAAACGGGGGGGCACACCGGGGAGCTGTTTTTT. The encoded protein is CASSLQTGGHTGELFF.

The sample holds a few counts of this clone. V and J are TRBV5-1 and TRBJ1-6; 9 bases agree with TRBD1. Trimming cost V 5 bases and J 9 bases; bases outside gene matches: 6. The CDR3 is made up of 14 amino acids. The germline V gene encodes CDR1 SGHRS and CDR2 YFSETQ. As DNA, the CDR3 is TGCGCCAGCAGTCCGGGACAGGGAGGTTCACCCCTCCACTTT. It encodes CASSPGQGGSPLHF.

The chain employs TRBV4-1 and TRBJ1-1; no reliable D call. Per the germline V gene, CDR1 is MGHRA and CDR2 is YSYEKL. CDR3 length equals 16 residues. Between the trimmed V and J ends, which lost 0 bases and 9 bases, there was a span of 20 bases. The CDR3 here is CASSQESLGAVGKAFF. The CDR3 coding sequence is TGCGCCAGCAGCCAAGAAAGCCTGGGAGCGGTGGGAAAAGCTTTCTTT.

The CDR3 region has the DNA TGTGCCAGCAGCTTACCACCGGGACACCTGAACACTGAAGCTTTCTTT. It translates to CASSLPPGHLNTEAFF. The chain couples TRBV7-9 to TRBJ1-1; tentative D call: TRBD1 (6 bases). Germline CDR1 SEHNR, CDR2 FQNEAQ (reference sequence). Trimming stripped 2 bases from V and 0 bases from J, with 13 bases between. The CDR3 is 16 residues long.

The chain carries TRBV4-1 and TRBJ2-1; the D gene is possibly TRBD2 (5 bases). Trimming stripped 0 bases from V and 8 bases from J, with 11 bases between. The CDR3 is made up of 14 amino acids. Germline CDR1 and CDR2: MGHRA and YSYEKL. CDR3 sequence reads: CASSQDTGMDEQFF. CDR3 bases: TGCGCCAGCAGCCAAGATACCGGGATGGATGAGCAGTTCTTC.

CDR3 nucleotides: TGTGCCTGGAGTGTAACAGCAGGCTACACCTTC. Translated, it gives CAWSVTAGYTF. V is TRBV30 and J is TRBJ1-2; no clear D. Germline lookup yields CDR1 GTSNPN and CDR2 SVGIG (reference sequence). This CDR3 comprises 11 residues. V gave up 0 bases and J gave up 8 bases, with 7 bases separating them.

The V call is TRBV6-5, the J call TRBJ1-4; D gene ambiguous. Between the trimmed V and J ends, which lost 5 bases and 5 bases, there was a span of 9 bases. The CDR3 covers 13 residues. Germline values: CDR1 MNHEY, CDR2 SVGAGI. DNA for the CDR3: TGTGCCAGCAGTCGAGGACTGAATGAAAAACTGTTTTTT. It specifies CASSRGLNEKLFF.

V and J are TRBV9 and TRBJ2-2, with 7 bases aligning to TRBD2. Germline lookup yields CDR1 SGDLS and CDR2 YYNGEE. The CDR3 consists of 15 residues. V gave up 3 bases and J gave up 6 bases; unmatched junction bases: 8. CDR3 coding DNA: TGTGCCAGCAGCGCAGGGAGCGGGAAAGCCGGGGAGCTGTTTTTT. It translates to CASSAGSGKAGELFF.

The chain employs TRBV6-5 and TRBJ2-7; 10 nucleotides match TRBD1. Germline assignment: CDR1 MNHEY and CDR2 SVGAGI. After removal of 6 bases from V and 3 bases from J, the junction contained 2 bases not matched to a gene. The CDR3 spans 13 residues. The CDR3 DNA sequence: TGTGCCAGCAGAGGGACAGGGGTCTACGAGCAGTACTTC. It encodes CASRGTGVYEQYF.

The V and J genes are TRBV6-6 and TRBJ2-5, with D maybe TRBD1 (6 bases). V was cut by 5 bases and J by 2 bases, with 9 bases left in between. Germline-derived CDR1 and CDR2 are MNHNY and SVGAGI (reference sequence). The CDR3 length is 13 residues. The CDR3 is CASSRGGQETQYF. In nucleotides, the CDR3 is TGTGCCAGCAGTCGAGGGGGTCAAGAGACCCAGTACTTC.